The rows below give T cell receptor beta chains drawn from one sample of a study of cytomegalovirus exposure and HLA in healthy donors. TCRdb's copy holds only in-frame clones and misses some; the assay was immunoSEQ multiplex PCR. The sample comprises 130,000 or so clones, 80% to 90% of which are singletons, and 3% rests with the top ten. The sample taken for sequencing was PBMCs. These receptors were obtained from a woman aged 18-29 years in good health and CMV-seropositive. Each CDR3 is given with its conserved first and last residue. Each record gives: D gene, V gene, J gene, clone size, CDR3 protein, CDR3 DNA. D genes are given only for firm matches. Part of the rows lack a size; the others show once, few, many or a class for expanded clones.

-	TRBV5-5	TRBJ2-1	-	CASTQQGNYNEQFF	TGTGCCAGCACCCAGCAGGGGAACTACAATGAGCAGTTCTTC
TRBD1	TRBV5-1	TRBJ1-4	-	CASSPLPGQEEKLFF	TGCGCCAGCAGCCCGTTACCGGGACAGGAGGAAAAACTGTTTTTT
TRBD2	TRBV20-1	TRBJ2-1	-	CSAGTSGQQFF	TGCAGTGCTGGTACTAGCGGCCAGCAGTTCTTC
TRBD2	TRBV13	TRBJ2-1	-	CASSLLAGSREQFF	TGTGCCAGCAGCTTACTAGCGGGGTCGCGTGAGCAGTTCTTC
-	TRBV19	TRBJ1-5	-	CASSTTQVEGPQHF	TGTGCCAGTAGTACGACCCAGGTCGAGGGGCCCCAGCATTTT
-	TRBV12-5	TRBJ1-2	-	CASGSPWGEVNYGYTF	TGTGCTAGTGGTTCCCCGTGGGGGGAAGTGAACTATGGCTACACCTTC
-	TRBV5-1	TRBJ2-3	-	CASSFQVRKPSTDTQYF	TGCGCCAGCAGCTTTCAGGTCAGAAAACCTAGCACAGATACGCAGTATTTT
-	TRBV2	TRBJ2-1	few	CASSDWLGPTYNEQFF	TGTGCCAGCAGTGATTGGTTGGGGCCCACCTACAATGAGCAGTTCTTC
-	TRBV6-5	TRBJ2-5	-	CASSYTGQETQYF	TGTGCCAGCAGTTATACCGGCCAAGAGACCCAGTACTTC
TRBD1	TRBV11-2	TRBJ2-3	once	CASSLGVGTDTDTQYF	TGTGCCAGCAGCTTAGGTGTTGGGACAGACACAGATACGCAGTATTTT
-	TRBV4-1	TRBJ2-2	-	CASSQDAGARSTGELFF	TGCGCCAGCAGCCAAGATGCGGGGGCGCGTAGCACCGGGGAGCTGTTTTTT
TRBD1	TRBV5-1	TRBJ1-5	few	CASSLTGGNQPQHF	TGCGCCAGCAGCTTGACAGGGGGCAATCAGCCCCAGCATTTT
TRBD1	TRBV19	TRBJ2-5	-	CASRGSGTGDETQYF	TGTGCCAGTAGAGGATCCGGGACAGGGGATGAGACCCAGTACTTC
-	TRBV2	TRBJ1-2	-	CASSYLTGSNYGYTF	TGTGCCAGCAGTTACCTAACAGGGAGTAACTATGGCTACACCTTC
-	TRBV11-2	TRBJ1-1	-	CASSLGTETPEAFF	TGTGCCAGCAGCTTAGGGACAGAAACTCCTGAAGCTTTCTTT
-	TRBV6-6	TRBJ1-5	-	CASSYSSGASQPQHF	TGTGCCAGCAGTTACTCCTCAGGGGCCAGTCAGCCCCAGCATTTT
TRBD1	TRBV7-9	TRBJ2-7	-	CSSSPGQGDYEQYF	TGTTCCAGCAGCCCGGGACAGGGCGACTACGAGCAGTACTTC
TRBD1	TRBV6-4	TRBJ1-6	-	CASSAGQGDSPLHF	TGTGCCAGCAGTGCGGGGCAGGGGGATTCACCCCTCCACTTT
-	TRBV11-2	TRBJ2-5	few	CASSRGTKQETQYF	TGTGCCAGCAGCCGCGGGACCAAACAAGAGACCCAGTACTTC
TRBD1	TRBV27	TRBJ2-1	-	CASSFQGDNEQFF	TGTGCCAGCAGTTTCCAGGGGGACAATGAGCAGTTCTTC
TRBD1	TRBV19	TRBJ1-1	-	CASWTGTAEAFF	TGTGCCAGTTGGACCGGGACAGCTGAAGCTTTCTTT
TRBD2	TRBV4-1	TRBJ2-7	few	CASSPSGAEYEQYF	TGCGCCAGCAGCCCTAGCGGGGCAGAATACGAGCAGTACTTC
-	TRBV2	TRBJ1-4	-	CASREGLQLFF	TGTGCCAGCAGAGAGGGTTTGCAACTGTTTTTT
TRBD2	TRBV2	TRBJ2-5	-	CAGGREQETQYF	TGTGCCGGAGGGAGGGAACAAGAGACCCAGTACTTC
-	TRBV5-1	TRBJ2-7	-	CASSVGGKGYEQYF	TGCGCCAGCAGCGTTGGGGGGAAGGGTTACGAGCAGTACTTC
TRBD1	TRBV27	TRBJ1-1	-	CASSYGTGGETEAFF	TGTGCCAGCAGTTATGGGACAGGAGGGGAAACTGAAGCTTTCTTT
-	TRBV7-9	TRBJ2-7	once	CASSLRAGGAHYEQYF	TGTGCCAGCAGCTTAAGGGCAGGAGGAGCTCACTACGAGCAGTACTTC
TRBD2	TRBV10-1	TRBJ2-3	-	CASSGTSGGRGTDTQYF	TGCGCCAGCAGCGGGACTAGCGGGGGGCGGGGCACAGATACGCAGTATTTT
TRBD1	TRBV4-1	TRBJ1-1	-	CASSQAGQGNTEAFF	TGCGCCAGCAGCCAAGCCGGACAGGGGAACACTGAAGCTTTCTTT